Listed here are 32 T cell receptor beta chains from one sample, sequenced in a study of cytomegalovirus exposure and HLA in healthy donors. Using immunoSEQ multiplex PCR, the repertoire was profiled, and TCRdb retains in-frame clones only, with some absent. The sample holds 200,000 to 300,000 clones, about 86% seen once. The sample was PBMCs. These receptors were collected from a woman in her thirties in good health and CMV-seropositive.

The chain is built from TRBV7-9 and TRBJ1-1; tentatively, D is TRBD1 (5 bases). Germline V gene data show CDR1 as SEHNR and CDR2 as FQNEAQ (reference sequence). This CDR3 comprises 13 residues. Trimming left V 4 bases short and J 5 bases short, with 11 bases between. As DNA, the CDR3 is TGTGCCAGCAGCTGGGGCGGTTTTACTGAAGCTTTCTTT. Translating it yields CASSWGGFTEAFF.

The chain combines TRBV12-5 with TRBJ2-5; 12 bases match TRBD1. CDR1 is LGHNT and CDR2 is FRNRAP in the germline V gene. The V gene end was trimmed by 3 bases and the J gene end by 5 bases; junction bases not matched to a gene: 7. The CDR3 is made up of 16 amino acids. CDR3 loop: CASGFGGQGARETQYF. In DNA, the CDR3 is TGTGCTAGTGGTTTTGGGGGACAGGGGGCTCGGGAGACCCAGTACTTC. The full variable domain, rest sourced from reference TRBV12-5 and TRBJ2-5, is DARVTQTPRHKVTEMGQEVTMRCQPILGHNTVFWYRQTMMQGLELLAYFRNRAPLDDSGMPKDRFSAEMPDATLATLKIQPSEPRDSAVYFCASGFGGQGARETQYFGPGTRLLVL.

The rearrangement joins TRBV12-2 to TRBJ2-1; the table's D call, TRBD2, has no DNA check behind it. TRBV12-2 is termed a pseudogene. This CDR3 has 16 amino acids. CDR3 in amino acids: CASRPELAATYNEQFF. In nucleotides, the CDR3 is TGTGCAAGTCGCCCAGAACTAGCGGCTACCTACAATGAGCAGTTCTTC.

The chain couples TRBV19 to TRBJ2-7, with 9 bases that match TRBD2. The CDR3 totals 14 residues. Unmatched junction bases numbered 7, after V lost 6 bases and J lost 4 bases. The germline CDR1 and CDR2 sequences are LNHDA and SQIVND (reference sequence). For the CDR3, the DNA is TGTGCCAGTAGGCGAACGGGACTAGCTTACGAGCAGTACTTC. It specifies CASRRTGLAYEQYF.

CDR3 region: CASSTLTSRAGGYTF. The CDR3 coding sequence is TGTGCCAGCAGTACCTTGACGAGCCGGGCGGGCGGCTACACCTTC. The chain recombines TRBV5-6 with TRBJ1-2; no firm D call. CDR1 and CDR2 (germline): SGHDT, YYEEEE. Trimming removed 5 bases at V and 8 bases at J, with 22 bases between. This CDR3 spans 15 amino acids. The complete variable domain, with remaining parts taken from reference TRBV5-6 and TRBJ1-2, reads DAGVTQSPTHLIKTRGQQVTLRCSPKSGHDTVSWYQQALGQGPQFIFQYYEEEERQRGNFPDRFSGHQFPNYSSELNVNALLLGDSALYLCASSTLTSRAGGYTFGSGTRLTVV.

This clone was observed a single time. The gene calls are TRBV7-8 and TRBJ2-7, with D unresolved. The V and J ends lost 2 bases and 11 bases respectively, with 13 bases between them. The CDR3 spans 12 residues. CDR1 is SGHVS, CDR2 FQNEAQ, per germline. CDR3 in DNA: TGTGCCAGCAGCTTATCCGTACGTACGGAGTACTTC. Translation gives CASSLSVRTEYF.

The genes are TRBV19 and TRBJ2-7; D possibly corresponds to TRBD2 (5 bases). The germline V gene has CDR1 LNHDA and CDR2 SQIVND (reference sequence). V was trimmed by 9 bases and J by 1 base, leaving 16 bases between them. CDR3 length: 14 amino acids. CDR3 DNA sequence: TGTGCCAGCAAAAAAAGCGGTGATTCCTACGAGCAGTACTTC. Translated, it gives CASKKSGDSYEQYF.

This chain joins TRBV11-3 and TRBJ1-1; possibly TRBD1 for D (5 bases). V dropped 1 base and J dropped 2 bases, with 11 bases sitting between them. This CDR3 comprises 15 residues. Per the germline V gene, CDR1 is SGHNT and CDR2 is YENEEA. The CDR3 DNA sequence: TGTGCCAGCAGCTTAGTTTCCGACAGTAACACTGAAGCTTTCTTT. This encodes CASSLVSDSNTEAFF.

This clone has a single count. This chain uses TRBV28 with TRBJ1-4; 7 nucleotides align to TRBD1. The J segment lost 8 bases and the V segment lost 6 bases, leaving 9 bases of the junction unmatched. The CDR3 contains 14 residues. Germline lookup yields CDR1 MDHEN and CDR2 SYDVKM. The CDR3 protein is CASRRAGGGEKLFF. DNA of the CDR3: TGTGCCAGCAGACGCGCAGGGGGAGGAGAAAAACTGTTTTTT.

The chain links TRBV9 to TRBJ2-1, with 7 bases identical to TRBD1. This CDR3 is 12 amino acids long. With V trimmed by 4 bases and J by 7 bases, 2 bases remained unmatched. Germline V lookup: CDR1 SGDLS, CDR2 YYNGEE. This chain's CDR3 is CASSQGENEQFF. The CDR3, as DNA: TGTGCCAGCAGCCAGGGGGAAAATGAGCAGTTCTTC.

The CDR3 DNA is TGTGCCAGCAGTGCAGAAGGACAGGCAAACTATGGCTACACCTTC. It yields the protein CASSAEGQANYGYTF. The chain links TRBV6-1 to TRBJ1-2; TRBD1 matches 7 bases. The germline gives CDR1 MNHNS, CDR2 SASEGT. This CDR3 comprises 15 residues. With 4 bases clipped from V and 2 bases from J, the junction kept 7 bases outside the gene matches.

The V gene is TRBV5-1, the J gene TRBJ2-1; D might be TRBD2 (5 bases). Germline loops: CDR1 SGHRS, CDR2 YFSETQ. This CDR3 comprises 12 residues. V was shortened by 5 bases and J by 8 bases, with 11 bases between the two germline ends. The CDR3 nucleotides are TGCGCCAGCAGGGTGGACTGGGATGAGCAGTTCTTC. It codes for CASRVDWDEQFF.

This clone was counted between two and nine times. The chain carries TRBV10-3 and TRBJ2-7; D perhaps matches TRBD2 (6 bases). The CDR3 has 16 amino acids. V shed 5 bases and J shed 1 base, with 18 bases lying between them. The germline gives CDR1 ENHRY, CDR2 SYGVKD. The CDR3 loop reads CAISRTGAGSSYEQYF. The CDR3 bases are TGTGCCATCAGTAGGACTGGCGCGGGATCTTCCTACGAGCAGTACTTC.

The CDR3 protein is CASSLGSGQVLREQYF. The CDR3 DNA is TGTGCCAGCAGCTTGGGTTCCGGACAGGTATTGCGCGAGCAGTACTTC. The J gene is TRBJ2-7, the V gene TRBV5-6; TRBD1 agrees at 7 bases. The V segment lost 0 bases and the J segment 6 bases; nucleotides outside the gene matches: 12. This CDR3 contains 16 residues. CDR1 is SGHDT and CDR2 is YYEEEE in the germline V gene.

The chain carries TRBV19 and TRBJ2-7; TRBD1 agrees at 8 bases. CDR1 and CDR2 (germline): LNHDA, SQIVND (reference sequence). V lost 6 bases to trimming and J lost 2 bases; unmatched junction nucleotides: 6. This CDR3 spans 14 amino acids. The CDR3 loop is CASRTGTGPYEQYF. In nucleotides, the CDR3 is TGTGCCAGTAGAACCGGGACAGGACCCTACGAGCAGTACTTC. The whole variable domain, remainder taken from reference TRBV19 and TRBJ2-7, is DGGITQSPKYLFRKEGQNVTLSCEQNLNHDAMYWYRQDPGQGLRLIYYSQIVNDFQKGDIAEGYSVSREKKESFPLTVTSAQKNPTAFYLCASRTGTGPYEQYFGPGTRLTVT.

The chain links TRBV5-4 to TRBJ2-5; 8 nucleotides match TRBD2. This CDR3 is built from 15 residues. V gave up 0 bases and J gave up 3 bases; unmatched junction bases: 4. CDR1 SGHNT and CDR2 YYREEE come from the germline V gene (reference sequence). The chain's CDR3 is CASSLGLAPEETQYF. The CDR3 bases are TGTGCCAGCAGCTTGGGACTAGCGCCCGAAGAGACCCAGTACTTC.

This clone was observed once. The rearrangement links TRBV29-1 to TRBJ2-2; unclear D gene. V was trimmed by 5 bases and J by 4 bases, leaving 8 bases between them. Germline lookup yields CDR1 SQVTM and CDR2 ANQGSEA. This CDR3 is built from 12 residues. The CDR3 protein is CSVILATGELFF. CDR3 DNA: TGCAGCGTTATCTTAGCCACCGGGGAGCTGTTTTTT.

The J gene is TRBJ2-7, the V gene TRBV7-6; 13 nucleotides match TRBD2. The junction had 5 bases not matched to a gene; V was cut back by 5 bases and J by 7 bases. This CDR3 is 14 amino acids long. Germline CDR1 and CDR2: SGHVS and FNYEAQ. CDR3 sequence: CASSRGLAGREQYF. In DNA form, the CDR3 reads TGTGCCAGCAGCCGGGGACTAGCGGGACGTGAGCAGTACTTC.

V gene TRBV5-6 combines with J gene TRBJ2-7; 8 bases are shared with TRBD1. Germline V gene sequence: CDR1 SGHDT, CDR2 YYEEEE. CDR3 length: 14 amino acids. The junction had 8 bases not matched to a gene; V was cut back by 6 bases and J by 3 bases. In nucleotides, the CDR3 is TGTGCCAGCACCTCACAGGGGGTTGGCTACGAGCAGTACTTC. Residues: CASTSQGVGYEQYF.

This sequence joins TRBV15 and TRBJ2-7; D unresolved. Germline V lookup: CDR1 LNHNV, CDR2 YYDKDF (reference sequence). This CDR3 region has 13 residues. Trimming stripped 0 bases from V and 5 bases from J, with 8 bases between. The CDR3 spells CATSRDESDEQYF. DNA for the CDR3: TGTGCCACCAGCAGAGATGAGTCTGACGAGCAGTACTTC.

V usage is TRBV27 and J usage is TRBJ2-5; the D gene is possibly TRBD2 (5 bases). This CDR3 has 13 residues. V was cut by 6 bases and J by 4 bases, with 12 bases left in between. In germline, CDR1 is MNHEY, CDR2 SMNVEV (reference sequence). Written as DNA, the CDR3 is TGTGCCAGCAGGGACGGAGGACGAGAGACCCAGTACTTC. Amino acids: CASRDGGRETQYF.

CDR3 coding DNA: TGTGCCAGCTCACCTCAGGGACAGGAGAACACTGAAGCTTTCTTT. Translation: CASSPQGQENTEAFF. The chain uses TRBV18 and TRBJ1-1, with 8 bases fitting TRBD1. The CDR3 sequence is 15 residues long. The V gene's germline CDR1 is KGHSH and CDR2 LQKENI. With V trimmed by 3 bases and J by 1 base, 4 bases remained unmatched.

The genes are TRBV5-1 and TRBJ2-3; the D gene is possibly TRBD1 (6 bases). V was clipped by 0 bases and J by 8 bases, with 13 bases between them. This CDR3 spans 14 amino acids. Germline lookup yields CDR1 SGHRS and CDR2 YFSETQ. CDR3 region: CASSLGTVGGTQYF. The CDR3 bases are TGCGCCAGCAGCTTGGGGACAGTAGGTGGTACGCAGTATTTT.

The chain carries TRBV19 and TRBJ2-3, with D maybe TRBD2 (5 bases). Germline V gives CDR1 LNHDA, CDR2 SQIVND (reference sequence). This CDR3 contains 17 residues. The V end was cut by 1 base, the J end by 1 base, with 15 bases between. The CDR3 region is CASSIVMTASRTDTQYF. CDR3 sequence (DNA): TGTGCCAGTAGTATAGTCATGACGGCTAGCCGCACAGATACGCAGTATTTT.

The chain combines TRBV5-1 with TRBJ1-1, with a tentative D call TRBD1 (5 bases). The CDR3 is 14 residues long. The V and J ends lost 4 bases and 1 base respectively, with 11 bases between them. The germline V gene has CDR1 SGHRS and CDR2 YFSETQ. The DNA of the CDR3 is TGCGCCAGCAGCCAACAGGTGGGGAACACTGAAGCTTTCTTT. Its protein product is CASSQQVGNTEAFF.

The CDR3 here is CASSLAQGQGGYTF. The CDR3 DNA reads as TGTGCCAGCAGCCTCGCACAGGGGCAAGGGGGCTACACCTTC. The chain joins TRBV7-6 to TRBJ1-2, with 7 nucleotides matching TRBD1. CDR3 size: 14 residues. Germline V gene data show CDR1 as SGHVS and CDR2 as FNYEAQ. The ends lost 5 bases at V and 8 bases at J; junction bases unmatched: 11.

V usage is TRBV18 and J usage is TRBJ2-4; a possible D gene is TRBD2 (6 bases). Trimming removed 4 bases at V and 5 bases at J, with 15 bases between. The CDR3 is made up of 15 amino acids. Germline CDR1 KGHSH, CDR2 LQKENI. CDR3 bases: TGTGCCAGCTCACATTGGCGGGGAGAGGAAAACATTCAGTACTTC. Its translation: CASSHWRGEENIQYF.

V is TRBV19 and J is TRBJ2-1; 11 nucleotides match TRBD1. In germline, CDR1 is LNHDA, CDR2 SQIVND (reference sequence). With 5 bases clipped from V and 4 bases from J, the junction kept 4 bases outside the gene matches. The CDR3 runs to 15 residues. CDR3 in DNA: TGTGCCAGTAGTGCGGACAGGGGGCGTTACAATGAGCAGTTCTTC. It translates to CASSADRGRYNEQFF.

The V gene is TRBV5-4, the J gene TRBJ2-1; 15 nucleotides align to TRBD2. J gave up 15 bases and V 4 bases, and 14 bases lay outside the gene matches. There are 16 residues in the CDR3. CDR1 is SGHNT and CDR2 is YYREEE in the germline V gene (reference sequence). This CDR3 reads CASSPGTSGRPVLSFF. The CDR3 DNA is TGTGCCAGCAGCCCAGGGACTAGCGGGAGGCCCGTTCTGTCGTTCTTC.

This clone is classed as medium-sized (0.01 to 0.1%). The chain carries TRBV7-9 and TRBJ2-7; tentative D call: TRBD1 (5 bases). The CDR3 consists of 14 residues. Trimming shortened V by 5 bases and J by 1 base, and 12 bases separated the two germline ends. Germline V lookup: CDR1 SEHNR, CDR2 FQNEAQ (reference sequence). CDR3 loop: CASSAVQGSYEQYF. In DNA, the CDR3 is TGTGCCAGCAGCGCCGTCCAGGGTTCCTACGAGCAGTACTTC. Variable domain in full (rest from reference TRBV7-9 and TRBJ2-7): DTGVSQNPRHKITKRGQNVTFRCDPISEHNRLYWYRQTLGQGPEFLTYFQNEAQLEKSRLLSDRFSAERPKGSFSTLEIQRTEQGDSAMYLCASSAVQGSYEQYFGPGTRLTVT.

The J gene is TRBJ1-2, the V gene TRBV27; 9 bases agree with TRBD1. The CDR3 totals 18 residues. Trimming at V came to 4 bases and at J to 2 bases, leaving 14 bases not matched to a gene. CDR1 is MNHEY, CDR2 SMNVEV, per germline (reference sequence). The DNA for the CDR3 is TGTGCCAGCAGTTACGGCGGGACAGGGTTTGGATCGAACTATGGCTACACCTTC. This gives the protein CASSYGGTGFGSNYGYTF.

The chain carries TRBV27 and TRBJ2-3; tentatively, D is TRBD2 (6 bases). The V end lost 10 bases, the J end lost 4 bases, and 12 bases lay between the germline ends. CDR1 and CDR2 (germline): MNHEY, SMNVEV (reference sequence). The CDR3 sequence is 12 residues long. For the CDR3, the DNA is TGTGCCATCGGGAGAGGCGCAGATACGCAGTATTTT. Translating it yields CAIGRGADTQYF.